This TCR beta chain derives from a study of cytomegalovirus exposure and HLA in healthy donors (dated by TCRdb to about 2017). With respect to the entire study: According to a later analysis, one platform produced both the 100 to 150 validation repertoires and the roughly 650 repertoires of the first cohort. The aim of the study was to test whether cataloging public T cell receptors could identify signatures of past pathogen exposure. Besides the first cohort of about 730 subjects, a separate validation cohort made up of roughly 130 different subjects was used. To predict cytomegalovirus infection status, the study combined high-throughput TCR immunosequencing, statistical association of individual TCRs with disease status, and machine learning.

CDR1 and CDR2 were assigned from the germline V gene (reference sequence) as LNHDA and SQIVND. From the cysteine through the phenylalanine, the CDR3 covers 15 amino acids. The read is trimmed to its CDR3 DNA, 45 bases read in frame from base 1. Germline trimming amounts to 7 bases on V and 4 bases on J, with 8 as the count of junction bases outside the gene matches. Donors formed part of the validation cohort, which comprised about 130 subjects and was distinct from the first cohort of 550 to 850 subjects. Library preparation employed the immunoSEQ multiplex PCR assay. The source study handled its data this way. To diagnose cytomegalovirus status from the catalog of TCR beta chain sequences, a statistical classification framework was built. TCRdb took over this immuneACCESS table, retaining in-frame rearrangements with V and J assigned. Such tables are incomplete; in checked studies, under half of the missing clones stem from an unresolved V gene, and the remainder is unexplained. That table gives V, J and clone size, and the DNA gave D and trimming. This sample is represented by about 120,000 clones; about 85% of them were singletons. Clones ranked in the top ten supply 2.1% of the sample.

What the research found in general, with its limitations: In vitro tests confirmed that three of the cytomegalovirus-associated TCR beta chains recognize cytomegalovirus antigens. The validation cohort had no HLA typing available for a later analysis, so co-occurrence within that cohort was assessed over all 130 or so repertoires. Subsequent analysis determined that TCRs grouped into clusters in the first cohort also showed a tendency toward co-occurrence across the 120 or so validation repertoires, and approximately 93% of cluster scores exceeded 0. In both the original and validation cohorts, the classifier was reported to diagnose cytomegalovirus status with high specificity and sensitivity. In the study, some 160 TCR beta chains were listed as associated with cytomegalovirus. Most TCR sequences were seen in very few donors, while some public TCRs were found in many individuals. It was suggested by the authors that the approach could potentially be generalized to other disease states and immunological phenotypes.

Notes on this clone: The clone's antigen remains unknown. Nothing much larger sits one base from this clone, and base qualities are not available.

Recombination joined TRBV19 with TRBJ2-1; the junction holds 9 bases that match TRBD2. Sequences were obtained from PBMCs. The source of this sequence is a woman aged 25 to 45 in good health and CMV-seronegative. The DNA sequence is as follows: TGTGCCAGTACCACCGGGACTAGCAGATACAATGAGCAGTTCTTC. This codes for CASTTGTSRYNEQFF. The variable domain in full, with residues beyond the CDR3 obtained from the reference TRBV19 and TRBJ2-1 genes, is DGGITQSPKYLFRKEGQNVTLSCEQNLNHDAMYWYRQDPGQGLRLIYYSQIVNDFQKGDIAEGYSVSREKKESFPLTVTSAQKNPTAFYLCASTTGTSRYNEQFFGPGTRLTVL.